Below are 10 T cell receptor beta chains sequenced from a single sample in a study of identical twins (dated by TCRdb to 2016 to 2017). The method behind the library was 5' RACE. The instrument was an Illumina HiSeq 2000. TCRdb redid the processing of the public reads, applying fastp at Q25 and MiXCR, and retained in-frame beta chains. Each record represents a unique CDR3 protein, reported with the most common genes and DNA among its rows. In all, the sample holds 500,000 to 600,000 distinct CDR3 sequences, and under 25% of those were seen once. The ten largest clones represent around 0.9% of the sample. Another study also made use of these data, one on T cells expressing NK-cell markers.

Sample: CD4+ T cells sorted from blood. The receptor set was obtained from a woman aged 18-29 years in good health.

This clonotype was seen a handful of times. The gene calls are TRBV10-3 and TRBJ2-1; 9 bases match TRBD1. Germline CDR1 and CDR2: ENHRY and SYGVKD. Unmatched junction bases numbered 7, after V lost 10 bases and J lost 6 bases. CDR3 size: 13 residues. The CDR3 here is CAKSLGQGNEQFF. The CDR3 DNA sequence: TGTGCCAAGAGCCTGGGACAGGGCAATGAGCAGTTCTTC.

The chain uses TRBV6-2 or TRBV6-3 and TRBJ2-1, with 12 bases lining up with TRBD2. The CDR3 is made up of 15 amino acids. V shed 6 bases, J shed 6 bases, and the junction held 6 bases outside the gene matches. Germline loops: CDR1 MNHEY, CDR2 SVGEGT. The CDR3 here is CASRPLAGGRNEQFF. CDR3 in DNA: TGTGCCAGCAGACCTCTAGCGGGAGGGCGCAATGAGCAGTTCTTC.

In its sample, this clonotype was seen a few times. This chain links TRBV20-1 with TRBJ2-3, with D possibly matching TRBD2 (5 bases). This CDR3 region has 13 residues. Per germline, CDR1 DFQATT and CDR2 SNEGSKA (reference sequence). The ends were cut back, 4 bases at V and 0 bases at J, with 8 bases in the middle. This CDR3 is CSAIRTSTDTQYF. CDR3 DNA sequence: TGCAGTGCTATCCGGACTAGCACAGATACGCAGTATTTT.

Many counts were recorded for this clonotype. V usage is TRBV5-1 and J usage is TRBJ2-1; maybe TRBD1 (6 bases). The CDR3 contains 19 residues. CDR1 and CDR2 from the germline V gene are SGHRS and YFSETQ. The V end lost 5 bases, the J end lost 0 bases, and 24 bases lay between the germline ends. The CDR3 sequence: CASRRILQGWDPSYNEQFF. Here the CDR3 DNA reads TGCGCCAGCAGACGCATTTTACAGGGTTGGGATCCCTCCTACAATGAGCAGTTCTTC.

The J gene is TRBJ1-4, the V gene TRBV20-1; D is ambiguous. The germline gives CDR1 DFQATT, CDR2 SNEGSKA (reference sequence). CDR3 length: 11 residues. V lost 6 bases and J 8 bases, leaving 10 bases between the germline ends. The DNA of the CDR3 is TGCAGTGCCCCGGGCAGGGAAAAACTGTTTTTT. This encodes CSAPGREKLFF.

In its sample, this clonotype was seen many times. This chain connects TRBV11-2 to TRBJ1-2; D gene unclear. Germline CDR1 SGHAT, CDR2 FQNNGV. This CDR3 region has 17 residues. Deletions cut 4 bases from V and 0 bases from J, with 18 bases between. CDR3 residues: CASSSLLQSGTNYGYTF. The CDR3 DNA sequence: TGTGCCAGCAGCTCACTCCTACAATCCGGGACTAACTATGGCTACACCTTC.

CDR3 residues: CASSIRDRASPLHF. In nucleotides, the CDR3 is TGTGCCAGCAGTATCCGGGACAGGGCTTCACCCCTCCACTTT. This rearrangement joins TRBV12-3 or TRBV12-4 to TRBJ1-6, with 9 nucleotides matching TRBD1. V was clipped by 5 bases and J by 9 bases; unmatched bases: 5. This CDR3 region has 14 residues.

This clonotype was found many times. The chain employs TRBV29-1 and TRBJ2-7; unclear D gene. V was shortened by 3 bases and J by 2 bases, with 5 bases between the two germline ends. There are 11 residues in the CDR3. Germline CDR1 is SQVTM and CDR2 is ANQGSEA. The CDR3 DNA reads TGCAGCGTTGACAGCACCTACGAGCAGTACTTC. This gives the protein CSVDSTYEQYF.

The chain has TRBV6-5 and TRBJ2-5; D not certain. The germline V gene encodes CDR1 MNHEY and CDR2 SVGAGI. The V end lost 0 bases, the J end lost 5 bases, and 10 bases lay between the germline ends. The CDR3 totals 14 residues. The CDR3 reads CASSYSYSGETQYF. In DNA, the CDR3 is TGTGCCAGCAGTTACTCGTACTCCGGGGAGACCCAGTACTTC.

This clonotype has just a few counts. The CDR3 spells CSARFASGPSTDTQYF. The CDR3 DNA is TGCAGTGCTAGGTTCGCTAGCGGACCTAGCACAGATACGCAGTATTTT. J is TRBJ2-3 and V is TRBV20-1, with 7 positions matching TRBD2. This CDR3 has 16 residues. Germline CDR1 DFQATT, CDR2 SNEGSKA (reference sequence). V was pared by 3 bases and J by 0 bases, with 9 bases of the junction left unmatched.